This T cell receptor beta chain was found in a study of CD8 T cells in ankylosing spondylitis. Study-wide findings and caveats: Clones linked to the disease showed a CD8+ phenotype. They occurred at relatively low frequencies in peripheral blood. Within ankylosing spondylitis blood, a TCR beta motif made up of under 10 highly homologous variants appeared to be characteristic.

Researchers built TCR beta libraries using quantitative 5'-RACE with molecular barcodes. MiXCR, applied by TCRdb to the 5' RACE reads, yields one record per CDR3 protein. Of hundreds of thousands of distinct CDR3 sequences in the sample, 9.5% to 15% were seen once. This clonotype was detected only a few times. No antigen is known for it. CDR1 is LGHDT and CDR2 is YNNKEL in the germline V gene (reference sequence). V was clipped by 2 bases and J by 1 base, with 12 bases between them. The CDR3 sequence is 16 residues long. This receptor was obtained from a male donor with ankylosing spondylitis. The V and J genes are TRBV3-1 and TRBJ2-4; D remains unclear. The material sequenced was blood, either unsorted or a sorted T cell fraction (not recorded which). CDR3 coding DNA: TGTGCCAGCAGCCAACCGGGTCTAAGGGCCAAAAACATTCAGTACTTC. Translation gives CASSQPGLRAKNIQYF.